The entry that follows covers one TCR beta chain sequence. This clone was detected only a few times. Its cognate antigen has yet to be identified. Base qualities were left out, and no much larger clone turns up one base away. This entry is derived from a study of T cells in localized non-small cell lung cancer (dated by TCRdb to the early 2020s). Background on the whole study: Comparing tumors with uninvolved tumor-adjacent lungs, the study looked at the T cell repertoires of 236 patients with early-stage NSCLC. All 240 or so NSCLC patients in the cohort were treatment-naive and had localized lung tumors that were resected. The mean age of the NSCLC patients was approximately 71 years, with 120 to 150 men and around 100 women.

Points the paper makes about the study in general: Uninvolved tumor-adjacent lung showed the highest T cell clonality, higher than tumor, which suggests more focused antigenic responses in the uninvolved tumor-adjacent lung. Because of the exploratory design, TCR variables were selected using unadjusted p-values without false-discovery rate correction. A median of around 62 of the top 100 tumor clones turned up in the paired uninvolved adjacent lung, and under 30 of those clones also ranked among the top 100 of that same adjacent lung. Because multi-region tumor sequencing was not done, intratumor heterogeneity could not be ruled out. Higher blood T cell density associated with longer overall survival, while higher adjacent-lung clonality associated with shorter survival.

The immunoSEQ Assay was used to sequence TCR beta CDR3 regions from DNA. In the authors' own workflow: To compute T cell density, TCR beta template counts were normalized to usable DNA, which was estimated by amplifying housekeeping genes. Richness was estimated using the preseqR package, with extrapolation to 400,000 templates for PBMC samples and to 120,000 templates for tissue samples. Clonality was calculated as one minus Pielou's evenness. Tissue-enriched TCRs were identified by differential abundance testing using productive amino-acid clonotypes, minimum total count 5 and alpha 0.1. The Jaccard Index and the Morisita Overlap Index were used to measure how much the repertoires overlapped between compartments. TCR beta CDR3s were clustered by GLIPH together with public tetramer-defined viral CDR3s, and at least three viral sequences plus V-gene enrichment were required for viral motifs. TCRdb retrieved this table from immuneACCESS and kept in-frame rearrangements only. Not all clones are present; in checked studies, unresolved V genes account for under half, and no reason is known for the remainder. The V and J calls and clone size come from that table; D and trimming were worked out from the DNA. This sample comprises tens of thousands of clones, roughly 90% of them detected only once. The ten biggest clones cover approximately 2% of the sample.

At diagnosis, peripheral blood, uninvolved tumor-adjacent lung and tumor were collected and stored as a combination of fresh-frozen and FFPE material. For TCR repertoire profiling, blood samples were analyzed as peripheral blood mononuclear cells. In the germline V gene, CDR1 corresponds to SGHDT and CDR2 to YYEEEE. V is shortened by 1 base, J by 3 bases, and the region joining them spans 14 bases. The CDR3 contains 16 residues, cysteine and phenylalanine counted. The read is trimmed to its CDR3 DNA, 48 bases read in frame from base 1. The TCR was taken from a female donor of 60 years or more with stage I lung adenocarcinoma. The sequence joins TRBV5-6 to TRBJ1-5; TRBD1 is a weak D gene call, 6 bases matching. The sample in question was peripheral blood, obtained before any cancer treatment. DNA sequence: TGTGCCAGCAGCTTGAGTTCAGGGGTGCTCAATCAGCCCCAGCATTTT. Its translation is CASSLSSGVLNQPQHF.